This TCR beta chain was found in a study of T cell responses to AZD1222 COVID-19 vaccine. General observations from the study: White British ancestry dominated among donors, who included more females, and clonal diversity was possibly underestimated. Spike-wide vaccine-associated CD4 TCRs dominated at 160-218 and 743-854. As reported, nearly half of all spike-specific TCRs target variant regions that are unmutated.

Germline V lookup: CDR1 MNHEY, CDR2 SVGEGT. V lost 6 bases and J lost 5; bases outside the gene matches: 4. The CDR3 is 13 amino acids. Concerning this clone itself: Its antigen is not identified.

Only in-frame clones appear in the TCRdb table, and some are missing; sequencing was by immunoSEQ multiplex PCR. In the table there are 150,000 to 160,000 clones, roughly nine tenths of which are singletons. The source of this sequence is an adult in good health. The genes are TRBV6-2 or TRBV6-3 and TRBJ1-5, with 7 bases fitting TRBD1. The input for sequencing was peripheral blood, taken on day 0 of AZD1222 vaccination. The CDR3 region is CASSQQGYQPQHF. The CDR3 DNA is TGTGCCAGCAGCCAACAGGGGTATCAGCCCCAGCATTTT.